This TCR beta chain was retrieved from a study of blood T cell repertoires in COVID-19 (dated by TCRdb to 2019 to 2021). Study-level background: Samples covering the acute and convalescent phases of COVID-19 were provided by collaborators in the United States, Italy and Spain. Deeply sampled blood TCRbeta repertoires from subjects exposed to, actively infected with, or recovered from COVID-19 were included in the dataset. Where HLA class I and class II types were available, the types were taken from metadata supplied by the sample provider, not from assay-based typing. The prospective study material was composed of cDNA or gDNA derived from T cells, B-cell-depleted T cells, or PBMCs. The samples were drawn from the first 160 participants of the ongoing ImmuneRACE study and from 1,254 subjects provided by 6 global collaborators. The repertoires were released in a freely available public database intended as a resource for research on the immune response to SARS-CoV-2. Nearly every sample came with metadata listing a de-identified subject ID, COVID-19 status, age in years and sex.

To note about this clone: Its specific antigen is unknown. One base away there is no much larger clone; base qualities are not given.

CDR1 and CDR2, looked up from the germline V gene (reference sequence), are LNHNV and YYDKDF. The CDR3 numbers 15 residues from cysteine through phenylalanine. The read is trimmed to its CDR3 DNA, 45 bases read in frame from base 1. The germline V end is reduced by 3 bases and the J end by 8 bases; junction bases left unmatched: 7. The immunoSEQ Assay, a bias-controlled multiplex PCR, was used to amplify TCRbeta CDR3 regions from genomic DNA. The published analysis was carried out like this. Nucleated cell counts per sample were estimated from amplification of reference gene primers within the assay. Sequence reads were collapsed and filtered to measure the absolute abundance of every unique TCRbeta CDR3 rearrangement. For each sample, productive Simpson clonality was calculated by taking the square root of Simpson's diversity index across productive rearrangements. What TCRdb holds here is the immuneACCESS table cut down to in-frame rearrangements. Part of the clones is not present; checked against another copy, under half of the missing clones reflect an unresolved V gene, and the others are unexplained. Clone size and V and J calls were adopted from that table, with D and trimming inferred from the DNA. In this sample the table shows approximately 260,000 clones, around nine tenths of which occur a single time. 10% of the sample belongs to the ten largest clones.

One collaborating source in Seattle enrolled patients while the patients were actively infected and followed the patients over time throughout the course of disease. Each collaborating institution followed its own protocols to collect whole blood in K2EDTA tubes. For TCRbeta analysis, collaborators shipped samples as frozen whole blood, isolated PBMCs, or DNA extracted from either of those sample types. The research as a whole found: How much clinical and demographic metadata was included differed by source and by participant, and the metadata was provided uncurated.

This TCR derives from a woman in her seventies with COVID-19, enrolled during active disease. Recombination linked TRBV15 to TRBJ2-1; 10 of the junction bases match TRBD1. Sequenced material: peripheral blood. CDR3 loop: CATSRTGGNFYEQFF. The nucleotide sequence is TGTGCCACCAGCAGGACAGGGGGCAACTTTTATGAGCAGTTCTTC.